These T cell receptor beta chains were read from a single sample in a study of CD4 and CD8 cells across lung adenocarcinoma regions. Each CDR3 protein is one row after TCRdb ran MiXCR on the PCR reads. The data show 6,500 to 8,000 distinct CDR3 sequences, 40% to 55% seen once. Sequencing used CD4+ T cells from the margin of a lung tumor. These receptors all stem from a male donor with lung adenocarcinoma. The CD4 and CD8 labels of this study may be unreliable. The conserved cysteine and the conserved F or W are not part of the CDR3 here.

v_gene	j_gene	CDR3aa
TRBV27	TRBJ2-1	ASSRGAHEQF
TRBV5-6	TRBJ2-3	ASSLTPDTQY
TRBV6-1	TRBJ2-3	ASRDLKNMQY
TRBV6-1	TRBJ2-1	ASSEWSGRSNEQF
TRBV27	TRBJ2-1	ASSLSRDTYNEQF
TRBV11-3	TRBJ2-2	ASSPQLAAVTTGTLF
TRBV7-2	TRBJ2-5	ASSPQGETQY
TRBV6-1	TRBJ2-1	ASMRSGPSYNEQF
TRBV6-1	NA	ASSEVGGSSDEQY
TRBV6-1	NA	ASSASLWQETQY
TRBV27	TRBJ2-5	ASRATGLAGQSSTETQY
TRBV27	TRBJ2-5	PGSSRGGTAQY
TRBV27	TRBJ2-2	ASSPRGGGELF
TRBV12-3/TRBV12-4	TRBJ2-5	ASSLGTNQETQY
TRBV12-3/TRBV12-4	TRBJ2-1	ASSTGTSGRAFDEQF
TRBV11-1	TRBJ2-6	ASSRTAGGAYVQS
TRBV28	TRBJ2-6	ASSSYRVGANVLT
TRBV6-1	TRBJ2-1	ASSDRTKQF
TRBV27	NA	ASSSPRQGGREQY
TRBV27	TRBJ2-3	ASRGLGRPVEETQY
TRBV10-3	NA	AIRGQETQY
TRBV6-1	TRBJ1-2	ASRPGGFSYGYT
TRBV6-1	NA	ASSERVGIAEQY
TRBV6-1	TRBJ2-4	ASSEQQPRSGKNDQY
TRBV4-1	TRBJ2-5	ASSQEGSQETQY
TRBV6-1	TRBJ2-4	ASQGGGTKNTQY
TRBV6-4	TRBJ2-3	ASSEGDGTGADTQY
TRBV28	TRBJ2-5	ASRGRPRETQY
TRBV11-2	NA	ASSLEYDRVQPYEQY
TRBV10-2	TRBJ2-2	ASTLAGGTGELF
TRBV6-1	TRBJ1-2	ASSEGGGAGERLYGYT
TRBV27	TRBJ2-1	ASSPLTGFDNEQF
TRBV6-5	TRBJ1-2	ASSYYREADYGYT
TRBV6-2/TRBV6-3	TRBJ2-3	ASGLTGKNTQY
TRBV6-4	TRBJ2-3	ASSEGTGGMDTQY
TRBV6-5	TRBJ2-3	ASSSTGLAGGRRTDTQY
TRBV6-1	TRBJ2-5	ASSVTLGQETQY
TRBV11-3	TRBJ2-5	ASSLGGPNQETQY
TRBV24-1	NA	ATSDLAGGRLEQY
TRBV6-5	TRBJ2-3	ASTWGGTDTQY
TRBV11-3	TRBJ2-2	ASSLQGMNTGELF
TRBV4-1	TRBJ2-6	ASSQGSGGAAGANVLT
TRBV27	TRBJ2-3	ASSPEVRGTQY
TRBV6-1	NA	ASSEQQPRSAKKTQY
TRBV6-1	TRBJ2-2	ASRPGQVFTGELF
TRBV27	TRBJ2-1	ASVARTGTF
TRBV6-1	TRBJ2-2	ASSGGLAGVGNTGELF
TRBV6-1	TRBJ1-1	ASSEPGGWTEAF
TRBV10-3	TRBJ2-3	AISDTDTQY
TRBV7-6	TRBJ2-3	ASRATGPDTQY
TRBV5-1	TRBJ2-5	ASSPGAGSGGQETQY